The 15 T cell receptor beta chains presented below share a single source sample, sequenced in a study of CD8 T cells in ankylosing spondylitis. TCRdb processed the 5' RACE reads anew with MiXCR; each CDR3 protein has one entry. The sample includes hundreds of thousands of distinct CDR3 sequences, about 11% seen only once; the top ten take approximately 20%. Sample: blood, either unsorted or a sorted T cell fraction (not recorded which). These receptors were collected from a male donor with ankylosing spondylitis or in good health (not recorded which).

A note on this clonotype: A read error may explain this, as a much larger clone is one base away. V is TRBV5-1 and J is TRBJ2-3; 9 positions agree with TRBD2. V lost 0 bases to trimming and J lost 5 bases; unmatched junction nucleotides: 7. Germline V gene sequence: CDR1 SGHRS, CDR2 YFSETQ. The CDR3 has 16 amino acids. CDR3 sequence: CASSLDRAGGIDTQYF. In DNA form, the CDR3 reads TGCGCCAGCAGCTTGGACCGAGCGGGGGGCATAGATACGCAGTATTTT.

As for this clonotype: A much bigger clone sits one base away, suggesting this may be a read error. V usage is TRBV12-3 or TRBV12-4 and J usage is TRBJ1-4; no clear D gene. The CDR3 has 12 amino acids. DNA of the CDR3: TGTGCCAGCAGCCGGAGTCACGAAAAACTGTATTTT. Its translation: CASSRSHEKLYF.

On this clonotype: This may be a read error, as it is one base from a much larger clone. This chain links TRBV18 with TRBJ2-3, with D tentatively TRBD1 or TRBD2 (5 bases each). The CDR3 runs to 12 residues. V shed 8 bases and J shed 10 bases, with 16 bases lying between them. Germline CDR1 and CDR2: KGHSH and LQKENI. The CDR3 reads CASPRGTLAQYF. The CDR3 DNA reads TGTGCCAGCCCACGAGGGACCTTAGCGCAGTATTTT.

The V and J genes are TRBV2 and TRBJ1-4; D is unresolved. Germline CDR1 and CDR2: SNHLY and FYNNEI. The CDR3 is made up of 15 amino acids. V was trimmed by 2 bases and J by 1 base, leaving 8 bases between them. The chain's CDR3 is CASSELRGTNEKLFF. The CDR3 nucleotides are TGTGCCAGCAGTGAACTCAGAGGAACTAATGAAAAACTGTTTTTT.

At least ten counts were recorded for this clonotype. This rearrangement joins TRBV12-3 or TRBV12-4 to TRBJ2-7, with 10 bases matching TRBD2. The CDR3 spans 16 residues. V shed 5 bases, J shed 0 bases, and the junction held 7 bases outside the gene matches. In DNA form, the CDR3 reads TGTGCCAGCAGTAAGAATAGCGGGGGGATCTCCTACGAGCAGTACTTC. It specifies CASSKNSGGISYEQYF.

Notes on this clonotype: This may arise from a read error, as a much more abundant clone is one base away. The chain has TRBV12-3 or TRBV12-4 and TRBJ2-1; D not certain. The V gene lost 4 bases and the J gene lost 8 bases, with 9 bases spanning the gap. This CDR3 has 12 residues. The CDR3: CASSYLYDEQFF. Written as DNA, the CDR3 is TGTGCCAGCAGTTACCTTTACGATGAGCAGTTCTTC.

CDR3 coding DNA: TGTGCCAGCAGCCCTTTCGGGACTAGCTCCTCTGCAGTCAATGAGCAGTTCTTC. As protein: CASSPFGTSSSAVNEQFF. The genes are TRBV11-1 and TRBJ2-1, with 9 positions matching TRBD2. V gave up 5 bases and J gave up 6 bases; unmatched junction bases: 17. There are 18 residues in the CDR3. Germline CDR1 and CDR2: SGHAT and FQDESV (reference sequence). The whole variable domain, filled in from reference TRBV11-1 and TRBJ2-1, reads EAEVAQSPRYKITEKSQAVAFWCDPISGHATLYWYRQILGQGPELLVQFQDESVVDDSQLPKDRFSAERLKGVDSTLKIQPAELGDSAMYLCASSPFGTSSSAVNEQFFGPGTRLTVL.

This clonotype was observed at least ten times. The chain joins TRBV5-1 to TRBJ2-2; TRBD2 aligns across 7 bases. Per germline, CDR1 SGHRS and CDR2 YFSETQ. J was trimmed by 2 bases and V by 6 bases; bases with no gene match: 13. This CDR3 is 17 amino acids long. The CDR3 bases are TGCGCCAGCACCCCGACTAGCCCACGCGTAAACACCGGGGAGCTGTTTTTT. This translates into CASTPTSPRVNTGELFF.

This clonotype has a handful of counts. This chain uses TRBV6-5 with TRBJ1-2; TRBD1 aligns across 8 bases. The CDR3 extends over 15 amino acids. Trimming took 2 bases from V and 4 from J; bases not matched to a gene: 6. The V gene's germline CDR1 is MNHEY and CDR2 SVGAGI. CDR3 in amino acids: CASSYPDRATYGYTF. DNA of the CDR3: TGTGCCAGCAGTTACCCGGACAGGGCGACCTATGGCTACACCTTC.

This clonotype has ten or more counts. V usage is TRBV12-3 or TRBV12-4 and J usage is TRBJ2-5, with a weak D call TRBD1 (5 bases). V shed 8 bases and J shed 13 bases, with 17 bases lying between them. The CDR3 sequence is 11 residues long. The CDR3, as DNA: TGTGCCAGCGGTCAGGGATTCGTAAGGTACTTC. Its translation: CASGQGFVRYF.

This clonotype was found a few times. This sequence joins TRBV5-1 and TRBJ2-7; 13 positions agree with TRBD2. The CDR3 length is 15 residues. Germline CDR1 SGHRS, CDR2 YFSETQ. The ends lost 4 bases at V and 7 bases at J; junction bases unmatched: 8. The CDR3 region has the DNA TGCGCCAGCAGCCTTGACGGGACTAGCGGGGAGGAGCAGTACTTC. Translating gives CASSLDGTSGEEQYF.

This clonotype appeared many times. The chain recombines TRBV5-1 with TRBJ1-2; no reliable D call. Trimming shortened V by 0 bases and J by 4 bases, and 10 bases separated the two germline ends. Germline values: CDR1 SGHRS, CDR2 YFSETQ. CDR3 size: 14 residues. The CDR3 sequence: CASSLEVTTYGYTF. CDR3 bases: TGCGCCAGCAGCTTGGAGGTCACTACCTATGGCTACACCTTC.

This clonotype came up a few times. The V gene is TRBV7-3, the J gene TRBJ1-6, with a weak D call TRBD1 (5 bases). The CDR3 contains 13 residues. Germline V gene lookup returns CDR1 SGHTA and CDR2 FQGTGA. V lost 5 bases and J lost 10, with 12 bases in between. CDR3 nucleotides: TGTGCCAGCAGCCCCGACAGTGGATCACCCCTCCACTTT. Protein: CASSPDSGSPLHF.

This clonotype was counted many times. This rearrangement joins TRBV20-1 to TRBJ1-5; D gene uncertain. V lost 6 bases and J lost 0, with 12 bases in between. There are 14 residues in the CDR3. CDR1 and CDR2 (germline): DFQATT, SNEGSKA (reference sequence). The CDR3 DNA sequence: TGCAGTGCAACGGGATCTCTTAGCAATCAGCCCCAGCATTTT. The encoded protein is CSATGSLSNQPQHF.

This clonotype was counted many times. The CDR3 sequence: CASSLVGTDNTGELFF. The DNA for the CDR3 is TGCGCCAGCAGCTTGGTCGGGACAGATAACACCGGGGAGCTGTTTTTT. This chain joins TRBV5-1 and TRBJ2-2, with 7 bases that match TRBD1. Germline V lookup: CDR1 SGHRS, CDR2 YFSETQ. The CDR3 is made up of 16 amino acids. V shed 0 bases and J 2 bases; nucleotides not matched to a gene: 4.